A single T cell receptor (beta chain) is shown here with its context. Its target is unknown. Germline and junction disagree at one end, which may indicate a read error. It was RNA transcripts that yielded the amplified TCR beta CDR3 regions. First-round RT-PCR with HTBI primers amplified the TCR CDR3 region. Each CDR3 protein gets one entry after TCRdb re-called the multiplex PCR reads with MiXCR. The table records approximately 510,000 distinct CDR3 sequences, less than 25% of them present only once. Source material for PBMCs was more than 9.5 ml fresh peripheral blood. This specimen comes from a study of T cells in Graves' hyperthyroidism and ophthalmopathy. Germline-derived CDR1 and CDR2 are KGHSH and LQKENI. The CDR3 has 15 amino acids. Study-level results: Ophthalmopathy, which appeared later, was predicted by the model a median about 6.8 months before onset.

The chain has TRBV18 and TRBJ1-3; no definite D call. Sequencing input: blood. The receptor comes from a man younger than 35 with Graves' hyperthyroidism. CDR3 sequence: CASLPVLREGNTIYF. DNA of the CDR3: TGTGCCAGCTTACCAGTCCTGCGGGAAGGAAACACCATATATTTT. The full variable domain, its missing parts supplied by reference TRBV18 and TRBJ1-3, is NAGVMQNPRHLVRRRGQEARLRCSPMKGHSHVYWYRQLPEEGLKFMVYLQKENIIDESGMPKERFSAEFPKEGPSILRIQQVVRGDSAAYFCASLPVLREGNTIYFGEGSWLTVV.